Shown below are 15 T cell receptor beta chains from a single sample sequenced in a study of blood T cell repertoires in COVID-19 (dated by TCRdb to the early 2020s). Library preparation was by the immunoSEQ multiplex PCR assay. TCRdb limited this immuneACCESS table to in-frame rearrangements with V and J called. A share of clones is missing; checked studies link under half to unresolved V genes, and the rest is unexplained. The sample table contains 180,000 or so clones; only one count was recorded for more than 70% of them. The biggest ten clones account for about 6% of the sample. Material for sequencing was PBMCs or T cells enriched from blood (not recorded which). Receptors were obtained from a man in his forties with acute COVID-19.

V is TRBV6-5 and J is TRBJ2-5; the D gene is possibly TRBD1 (5 bases). Trimming removed 4 bases from V and 4 bases from J, with 10 bases in between. The CDR3 is 13 residues long. Germline CDR1 and CDR2: MNHEY and SVGAGI. CDR3 loop: CASSSQGLETQYF. CDR3 DNA: TGTGCCAGCAGTTCGCAGGGATTAGAGACCCAGTACTTC.

The chain couples TRBV5-1 to TRBJ1-3; D ambiguous. V lost 0 bases and J lost 0, with 7 bases in between. CDR1 SGHRS and CDR2 YFSETQ come from the germline V gene. The CDR3 contains 15 residues. In DNA form, the CDR3 reads TGCGCCAGCAGCTTGGGAACAGACTCTGGAAACACCATATATTTT. Translating gives CASSLGTDSGNTIYF.

The CDR3 DNA sequence: TGTGCCAGCAGTTTACAGACAGTAGCCTTGAACACTGAAGCTTTCTTT. It specifies CASSLQTVALNTEAFF. J is TRBJ1-1 and V is TRBV28, with D possibly matching TRBD1 (5 bases). Germline V CDR1 and CDR2: MDHEN, SYDVKM. The V end lost 2 bases, the J end lost 0 bases, and 13 bases lay between the germline ends. CDR3 length: 16 residues.

The rearrangement links TRBV12-5 to TRBJ1-1; 10 bases match TRBD1. This CDR3 has 16 residues. Per the germline V gene, CDR1 is LGHNT and CDR2 is FRNRAP. The ends lost 0 bases at V and 3 bases at J; junction bases unmatched: 4. The CDR3 is CASGLVIGQGDTEAFF. DNA of the CDR3: TGTGCTAGTGGTTTGGTGATAGGACAGGGGGACACTGAAGCTTTCTTT.

Of note for this clone: In the same sample, other DNA sequences code for this CDR3. V usage is TRBV9 and J usage is TRBJ2-1; D gene ambiguous. V lost 0 bases, J lost 0 bases, and 7 bases lay in between. Germline V gene lookup returns CDR1 SGDLS and CDR2 YYNGEE. This CDR3 is built from 15 residues. DNA of the CDR3: TGTGCCAGCAGCGTAGTGCCGAGCTCCTACAATGAGCAGTTCTTC. It encodes CASSVVPSSYNEQFF.

This sequence joins TRBV27 and TRBJ2-3, with TRBD2 matching 9 bases. V shed 5 bases and J 1 base; nucleotides not matched to a gene: 13. The CDR3 length is 18 residues. The germline V gene encodes CDR1 MNHEY and CDR2 SMNVEV (reference sequence). The CDR3: CASSKRVAGVLGTDTQYF. The DNA for the CDR3 is TGTGCCAGCAGTAAACGGGTAGCGGGAGTGTTAGGCACAGATACGCAGTATTTT.

V usage is TRBV5-6 and J usage is TRBJ2-6; a possible D gene is TRBD2 (7 bases). Germline assignment: CDR1 SGHDT and CDR2 YYEEEE. The CDR3 runs 15 residues. V dropped 3 bases and J dropped 2 bases, with 9 bases sitting between them. CDR3 nucleotide sequence: TGTGCCAGCAGCTCCGGGGGGCCTGGGGCCAACGTCCTGACTTTC. Protein sequence: CASSSGGPGANVLTF.

In its sample, this clone was seen once. This rearrangement joins TRBV11-3 to TRBJ2-7; 7 bases are a match to TRBD2. The CDR3 has 15 residues. J lost 4 bases, V lost 5 bases, and 11 bases had no gene match. The germline CDR1 and CDR2 sequences are SGHNT and YENEEA. For the CDR3, the DNA is TGTGCCAGCAGCGGGGCGACTAGCCCTCCTTACGAGCAGTACTTC. As protein: CASSGATSPPYEQYF.

The V and J genes are TRBV7-9 and TRBJ1-1, with D possibly being TRBD1 (6 bases). Germline V gives CDR1 SEHNR, CDR2 FQNEAQ (reference sequence). The CDR3 runs to 13 residues. The germline V and J ends were trimmed by 5 bases and 11 bases, with 18 bases remaining between them. DNA of the CDR3: TGTGCCAGCAGCCCAGGGCGGCAGGGGCGGGCTTTCTTT. Translation: CASSPGRQGRAFF.

This rearrangement joins TRBV7-2 to TRBJ1-1; tentatively, D is TRBD1 (6 bases). V shed 2 bases and J shed 0 bases, with 10 bases lying between them. Germline values: CDR1 SGHTA, CDR2 FQGNSA. The CDR3 runs 15 residues. The CDR3 DNA is TGTGCCAGCAGCTTATTGGGGGCTATGAACACTGAAGCTTTCTTT. Its protein is CASSLLGAMNTEAFF.

The rearrangement uses TRBV7-2 and TRBJ1-1; tentatively, D is TRBD1 (5 bases). The V end lost 3 bases, the J end lost 4 bases, and 9 bases lay between the germline ends. The CDR3 runs 13 residues. CDR1 and CDR2 (germline): SGHTA, FQGNSA. The CDR3 coding sequence is TGTGCCAGCAGCTTTCAGGGTAGCACTGAAGCTTTCTTT. Amino acid sequence: CASSFQGSTEAFF.

The chain is built from TRBV5-1 and TRBJ1-2; TRBD1 matches 8 bases. The V gene end was trimmed by 2 bases and the J gene end by 3 bases; junction bases not matched to a gene: 0. This CDR3 comprises 13 residues. Germline V CDR1 and CDR2: SGHRS, YFSETQ. CDR3 in amino acids: CASSLQGDYGYTF. The DNA of the CDR3 is TGCGCCAGCAGCTTACAGGGGGACTATGGCTACACCTTC.

The chain links TRBV10-3 to TRBJ2-7; 7 bases are a match to TRBD2. This CDR3 spans 15 amino acids. Germline assignment: CDR1 ENHRY and CDR2 SYGVKD. V was pared by 6 bases and J by 0 bases, with 8 bases of the junction left unmatched. The CDR3 DNA follows: TGTGCCATCAGGGAAGCGGGGCCCAGCTCCTACGAGCAGTACTTC. It yields the protein CAIREAGPSSYEQYF.

The genes are TRBV5-8 and TRBJ2-7; 7 nucleotides line up with TRBD1. Losses at the gene ends were 3 bases for V and 0 bases for J; bases not matched to a gene: 6. Germline V gene data show CDR1 as SGHTS and CDR2 as YDEGEE. The CDR3 sequence is 15 residues long. The CDR3 region has the DNA TGTGCCAGCAGCTCGCCCAGGGGGTCCTCCTACGAGCAGTACTTC. Encoded protein: CASSSPRGSSYEQYF. The whole variable domain, filled in from reference TRBV5-8 and TRBJ2-7, reads EAGVTQSPTHLIKTRGQQATLRCSPISGHTSVYWYQQALGLGLQFLLWYDEGEERNRGNFPPRFSGRQFPNYSSELNVNALELEDSALYLCASSSPRGSSYEQYFGPGTRLTVT.

This clone was observed a single time. The V gene is TRBV11-2, the J gene TRBJ2-5; 8 bases line up with TRBD2. The CDR3 covers 15 residues. CDR1 is SGHAT and CDR2 is FQNNGV in the germline V gene. V gave up 2 bases and J gave up 5 bases; unmatched junction bases: 7. For the CDR3, the DNA is TGTGCCAGCAGCTTACAAGCGGGAGTAGGGGAGACCCAGTACTTC. Its protein product is CASSLQAGVGETQYF.